This T cell receptor beta chain came from a study of blood T cell repertoires in COVID-19. V lost 1 base to trimming and J lost 2 bases, with 34 bases between them. In germline, CDR1 is SGHTA, CDR2 FQGTGA. This CDR3 is 23 amino acids long. The data were produced by immunoSEQ multiplex PCR, yet TCRdb's version contains in-frame clones alone and is incomplete. The sample carries tens of thousands of clones, about 74% recorded once. Seattle participants joined during active infection and were tracked over time. V gene TRBV7-3 combines with J gene TRBJ2-3; maybe TRBD2 (5 bases). The sequenced material came from peripheral blood. This receptor was identified in a man aged 70 or older with COVID-19, enrolled during active disease. The CDR3 DNA is TGTGCCAGCAGCTTAAGGATTTTTTTCGGCGACCCGAAAGGAGGTGGGAACACAGATACGCAGTATTTT. Amino acid sequence: CASSLRIFFGDPKGGGNTDTQYF.